What follows describes a single T cell receptor (beta chain). These data come from a study of cytomegalovirus exposure and HLA in healthy donors. PCR amplification relied on 60 Vbeta primers (plus 13 Jbeta primers). Method: immunoSEQ multiplex PCR; TCRdb's copy keeps in-frame clones and lacks some. The repertoire holds over 150,000 clones, with roughly four fifths as singletons. This clonotype originated in a man aged 18 to 30 in good health and CMV-seronegative. Material for sequencing was PBMCs.

The CDR3 reads CASSVEVGGEQFF. The CDR3, as DNA: TGTGCCAGCAGCGTAGAGGTAGGGGGTGAGCAGTTCTTC. This chain uses TRBV9 with TRBJ2-1; the D gene is possibly TRBD1 (6 bases). Trimming left V 0 bases short and J 9 bases short, with 10 bases between. The CDR3 covers 13 residues. Germline V gene sequence: CDR1 SGDLS, CDR2 YYNGEE.